Listed below are T cell receptor beta chains from one sample, sequenced in a study of regulatory and conventional T cells in RAG deficiency. Profiled with immunoSEQ multiplex PCR; TCRdb holds only in-frame clones, not every one. This table holds around 6,000 clones, 80% to 95% found once. Sequencing was done on a sample of CD8+ T cells sorted from blood. Receptor source: a human donor with RAG deficiency presenting as severe combined immunodeficiency. CDR3s include the opening cysteine and the closing phenylalanine or tryptophan. A D gene is named only where the DNA matches it firmly. For some rows the clone size is stated as once, few or many, or as a class when expanded; others skip it.

clone_size | d_call | j_call | v_call | cdr3_nt | cdr3_aa
. | TRBD1 | TRBJ2-7 | TRBV5-1 | TGCGCCAGCAGCTGGGGGACAGGGGTAATCCACGAGCAGTACTTC | CASSWGTGVIHEQYF
. | . | TRBJ2-7 | TRBV9 | TGTGCCAGCAGCGTAGGTGGCAGGGGCTACGAGCAGTACTTC | CASSVGGRGYEQYF
few | . | TRBJ1-1 | TRBV6-6 | TGTGCCAGCAGTACACCAGGGAAGGGTGAAGCTTTCTTT | CASSTPGKGEAFF
. | . | TRBJ2-3 | TRBV7-8 | TGTGCCAGCAGCCCGGTCACCTCGGGCACAGATACGCAGTATTTT | CASSPVTSGTDTQYF
. | . | TRBJ2-2 | TRBV9 | TGTGCCAGCAGCGTAGGAATTGCGGGGGAGCTGTTTTTT | CASSVGIAGELFF
. | . | TRBJ2-5 | TRBV6-1 | TGTGCCAGCATCTCGGACTATTACCAAGAGACCCAGTACTTC | CASISDYYQETQYF
. | . | TRBJ1-4 | TRBV9 | TGTGCCAGCAGCGAGACAGGTGCCCTAGAGGAAAAACTGTTTTTT | CASSETGALEEKLFF
few | . | TRBJ2-7 | TRBV7-2 | TGTGCCAGCAGCTTAACCCTCCGGTACGAGCAGTACTTC | CASSLTLRYEQYF
. | . | TRBJ2-5 | TRBV28 | TGTACCAGCAGCCCTGAGCGGGTAGGAGAGACCCAGTACTTC | CTSSPERVGETQYF
. | . | TRBJ2-3 | TRBV2 | TGTGCCACCCAGGGGACAGATACGCAGTATTTT | CATQGTDTQYF